This T cell receptor beta chain was recovered during a study of T cell changes during pregnancy in multiple sclerosis. From germline, CDR1 is MRHNA and CDR2 SNTAGT. The CDR3 runs to 15 residues. Trimming cost V 6 bases and J 0 bases, with 9 bases left between them. The data were produced by immunoSEQ multiplex PCR, yet TCRdb's version contains in-frame clones alone and is incomplete. The sample has 55,000 to 75,000 clones; 75% to 95% are singletons. The specimen comprised peripheral blood, sampled in the third trimester of pregnancy. The rearrangement links TRBV6-4 to TRBJ2-6; D not certain. The source is a female donor in good health, enrolled as a control in a pregnancy study. The CDR3 bases are TGTGCCAGCAGCCCCGCGCACTCTGGGGCCAACGTCCTGACTTTC. Its protein is CASSPAHSGANVLTF.